The present T cell receptor (beta chain) was sequenced within a study of blood T cell repertoires in COVID-19. Overall study context: The samples span acute and convalescent COVID-19 from the United States, Italy and Spain.

CDR3 length: 14 amino acids. Germline V gives CDR1 MNHEY, CDR2 SMNVEV (reference sequence). The V gene lost 4 bases and the J gene lost 8 bases, with 15 bases spanning the gap. Study members were between about 18 and 95 years old and lived in some 22 US regions. In assigning cohorts, the study relied on participant-reported clinical history. The table came from immunoSEQ multiplex PCR; TCRdb's copy has only in-frame clones and leaves some out. This sample has under 200,000 clones, with approximately 90% found just once. This clone was detected once. This clonotype was sampled from a woman in her forties or fifties who had recovered from COVID-19. Material: PBMCs or T cells enriched from blood (not recorded which). The chain has TRBV27 and TRBJ2-1; a weak D match, TRBD2 (6 bases). The CDR3 protein is CASSYSGTRYEQFF. The CDR3 nucleotides read TGTGCCAGCAGTTATTCCGGGACTCGCTATGAGCAGTTCTTC.